This T cell receptor beta chain was captured in a study of regulatory T cells in long-lasting Graves disease. Arm-PCR of CDR3 regions and iRepertoire HTBI primers were the basis on which TCR beta libraries were built. TCRdb redid the calling of the multiplex PCR reads with MiXCR, one entry per CDR3 protein. The sample has a few hundred thousand distinct CDR3 sequences; roughly 15% are singletons. The CDR3 loop spans 14 amino acids. Germline CDR1 LNHDA, CDR2 SQIVND (reference sequence). V lost 7 bases to trimming and J lost 0 bases, with 9 bases between them. This clonotype has only a few counts. The time point is: newly diagnosed GD, antithyroid drugs for less than 3 months. Construction of the TCR library relied on RNA isolated from PBMCs. A further study also used this sample, focusing on T cells in Graves' hyperthyroidism and ophthalmopathy. That study adds: Diagnoses were made from clinical symptoms, serum measures (thyroxine and TRAb), thyroid ultrasound and orbital computed tomography.

The V and J genes are TRBV19 and TRBJ2-2; the D is unclear. This receptor was obtained from a woman aged 45-59 years with Graves disease. The source material was peripheral blood mononuclear cells (PBMCs), sampled at new diagnosis, from a patient treated with antithyroid drugs. The CDR3 here is CASNEQANTGELFF. The CDR3 DNA follows: TGTGCCAGTAACGAGCAAGCGAACACCGGGGAGCTGTTTTTT.